This T cell receptor beta chain was retrieved from a study of OX40 agonist ivuxolimab in advanced cancers. At the level of the study: Patients in the trial were receiving intravenous ivuxolimab every 2 weeks, at doses of 0.01 to 10 mg/kg. Findings and limits, study-wide: Clones of CD4+ and CD8+ blood T cells grew by week 6 at doses of 0.1 to 3.0 mg/kg. No antigen was identified for the clonally expanded peripheral T cells.

TCRdb keeps only in-frame clones here, not all; method: immunoSEQ multiplex PCR. This table has some 150,000 clones, 90% appearing once. This CDR3 spans 16 amino acids. Germline lookup yields CDR1 LNHDA and CDR2 SQIVND (reference sequence). The V and J ends lost 7 bases and 1 base respectively, with 19 bases between them. As for this clone: Its target is not known.

V and J are TRBV19 and TRBJ1-1; D perhaps matches TRBD1 (6 bases). The sequence came from an adult with an advanced solid tumor such as melanoma, head and neck, liver or kidney cancer. This specimen consisted of CD4+ or CD8+ T cells sorted from blood, obtained in a trial of the OX40 agonist ivuxolimab. The CDR3 sequence: CASNPSDSLGNTEAFF. Written as DNA, the CDR3 is TGTGCCAGTAATCCTTCGGACAGCCTGGGGAACACTGAAGCTTTCTTT. The variable domain in full, completed from reference TRBV19 and TRBJ1-1, reads DGGITQSPKYLFRKEGQNVTLSCEQNLNHDAMYWYRQDPGQGLRLIYYSQIVNDFQKGDIAEGYSVSREKKESFPLTVTSAQKNPTAFYLCASNPSDSLGNTEAFFGQGTRLTVV.